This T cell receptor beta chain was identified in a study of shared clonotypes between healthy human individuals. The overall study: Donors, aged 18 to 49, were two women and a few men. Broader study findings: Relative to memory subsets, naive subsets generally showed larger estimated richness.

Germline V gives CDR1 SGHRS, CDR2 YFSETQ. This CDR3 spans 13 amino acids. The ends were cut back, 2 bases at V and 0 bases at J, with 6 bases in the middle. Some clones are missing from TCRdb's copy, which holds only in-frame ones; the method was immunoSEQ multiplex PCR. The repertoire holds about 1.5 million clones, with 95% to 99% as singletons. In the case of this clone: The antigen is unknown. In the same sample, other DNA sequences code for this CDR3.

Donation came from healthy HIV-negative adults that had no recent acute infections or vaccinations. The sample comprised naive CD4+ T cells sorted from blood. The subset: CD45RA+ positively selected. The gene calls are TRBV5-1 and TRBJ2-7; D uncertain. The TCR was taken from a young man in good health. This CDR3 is CASSLPPSYEQYF. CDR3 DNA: TGCGCCAGCAGCTTACCGCCCTCCTACGAGCAGTACTTC.